The clone carrying this T cell receptor beta chain occurred once. The CDR3 is 14 residues long. Trimming took off 6 bases at V and 6 bases at J, with 17 bases between the two ends. Looked up from germline, CDR1 is MRHNA and CDR2 is SNTAGT. An input of about 0.5 to 1 ug of RNA was subjected to reverse transcription using random hexamers. By means of immunoSEQ multiplex PCR, TCR beta CDR3 spanning 54 Vbeta and 13 Jbeta underwent amplification. TCRdb reprocessed the immunoSEQ multiplex PCR reads via MiXCR and lists one record per CDR3 protein. Of under 150,000 distinct CDR3 sequences in the sample, around nine tenths were seen once. Those who served as multiple sclerosis controls were treatment-naive patients with stable or active relapsing-remitting disease. This specimen belongs to a study of CD8 T cells in Susac syndrome.

The specimen sequenced was CD8+ T cells from PBMCs. The genes are TRBV6-4 and TRBJ1-1; tentatively, D is TRBD1 (5 bases). This clonotype was obtained from a human donor with multiple sclerosis. The DNA of the CDR3 is TGTGCCAGCAGGCCAGGGCGGATCGACGCTGAAGCTTTCTTT. As protein: CASRPGRIDAEAFF.